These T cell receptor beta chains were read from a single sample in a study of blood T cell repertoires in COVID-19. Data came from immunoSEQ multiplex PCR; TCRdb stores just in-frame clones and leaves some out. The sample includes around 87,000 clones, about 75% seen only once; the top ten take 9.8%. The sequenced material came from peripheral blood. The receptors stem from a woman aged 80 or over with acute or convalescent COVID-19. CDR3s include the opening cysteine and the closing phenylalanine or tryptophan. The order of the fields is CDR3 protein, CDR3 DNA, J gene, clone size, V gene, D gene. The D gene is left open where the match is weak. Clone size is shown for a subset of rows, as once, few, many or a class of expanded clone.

CASSEDSAALNTEAFF | TGTGCCAGCAGCGAGGACAGTGCGGCCTTGAACACTGAAGCTTTCTTT | TRBJ1-1 | NA | TRBV9 | NA
CALASGGWNEKLFF | TGTGCCTTAGCTTCAGGGGGTTGGAATGAAAAACTGTTTTTT | TRBJ1-4 | NA | TRBV30 | TRBD1
CASRRGLAGTGELFF | TGTGCCAGTAGAAGGGGACTAGCGGGCACCGGGGAGCTGTTTTTT | TRBJ2-2 | NA | TRBV19 | TRBD2
CASTTSRRPGELFF | TGTGCCAGCACCACTTCTAGAAGGCCCGGGGAGCTGTTTTTT | TRBJ2-2 | NA | TRBV6-5 | NA
CASSLAPDRSYGYTF | TGTGCCAGCAGCTTAGCCCCGGACAGATCCTATGGCTACACCTTC | TRBJ1-2 | NA | TRBV7-9 | NA
CASNTGFGGYTF | TGTGCCAGCAATACCGGCTTCGGGGGCTACACCTTC | TRBJ1-2 | few | TRBV7-2 | NA
CASSLSRLATDTQYF | TGTGCCAGCAGTTTATCAAGACTAGCGACAGATACGCAGTATTTT | TRBJ2-3 | NA | TRBV27 | TRBD2
CASSRYRPTGGYGYTF | TGTGCCAGCAGTCGATACCGCCCGACCGGAGGCTATGGCTACACCTTC | TRBJ1-2 | few | TRBV6-6 | NA
CAWRPPTPGLRNTIYF | TGTGCCTGGAGGCCTCCTACTCCGGGACTCCGAAACACCATATATTTT | TRBJ1-3 | NA | TRBV30 | NA
CASSFRGHPNTEAFF | TGTGCCAGCAGTTTTAGGGGGCATCCGAACACTGAAGCTTTCTTT | TRBJ1-1 | NA | TRBV28 | TRBD1
CASSPGQTTDTQYF | TGCGCCAGCAGCCCTGGACAGACCACAGATACGCAGTATTTT | TRBJ2-3 | NA | TRBV4-3 | NA
CASSSGTSGPDTQYF | TGTGCCAGCAGTTCCGGTACCTCTGGTCCAGATACGCAGTATTTT | TRBJ2-3 | NA | TRBV6-5 | NA
CASSQVGALGGYTF | TGCGCCAGCAGCCAAGTAGGGGCCCTCGGGGGCTACACCTTC | TRBJ1-2 | NA | TRBV4-1 | NA
CASSQDPGTQETQYF | TGTGCCAGCAGCCAAGATCCGGGTACCCAAGAGACCCAGTACTTC | TRBJ2-5 | NA | TRBV4-2 | NA
CASSLAQGSGNTIYF | TGCGCCAGCAGCTTGGCACAGGGTTCTGGAAACACCATATATTTT | TRBJ1-3 | NA | TRBV5-1 | NA
CAISEAGTSGINNEQFF | TGTGCCATCAGTGAGGCTGGGACTAGCGGAATCAACAATGAGCAGTTCTTC | TRBJ2-1 | NA | TRBV10-3 | TRBD2
CASSYNSGSGYTF | TGTGCCAGCAGTTATAATTCCGGGAGCGGCTACACCTTC | TRBJ1-2 | NA | TRBV28 | NA
CASSLAGALMNTEAFF | TGCGCCAGCAGCTTGGCGGGTGCATTAATGAACACTGAAGCTTTCTTT | TRBJ1-1 | NA | TRBV5-1 | NA
CASSLRWGHGNNEKLFF | TGTGCCAGCAGTTTAAGATGGGGGCATGGGAATAATGAAAAACTGTTTTTT | TRBJ1-4 | few | TRBV27 | NA
CASSYNGGGGSPLHF | TGTGCCAGCAGTTACAACGGAGGGGGCGGGTCACCCCTCCACTTT | TRBJ1-6 | NA | TRBV6-5 | TRBD1
CASSVQAGAPQETQYF | TGTGCCAGCAGCGTACAAGCGGGGGCACCCCAAGAGACCCAGTACTTC | TRBJ2-5 | many | TRBV9 | TRBD2
CASSQVSGTGYEKLFF | TGTGCCAGCAGCCAAGTCTCCGGGACAGGGTATGAAAAACTGTTTTTT | TRBJ1-4 | NA | TRBV4-2 | TRBD1
CASSQGTSGYSYEQYF | TGTGCCAGCAGCCAGGGGACTAGCGGGTACTCCTACGAGCAGTACTTC | TRBJ2-7 | few | TRBV4-2 | TRBD2
CASSAGGYGEAFF | TGTGCCAGCAGCGCAGGGGGCTATGGTGAAGCTTTCTTT | TRBJ1-1 | NA | TRBV6-5 | TRBD1
CASSRTGRTTYNEQFF | TGCGCCAGCAGCAGAACAGGCCGTACCACCTACAATGAGCAGTTCTTC | TRBJ2-1 | NA | TRBV5-1 | NA
CASSSLQGSGANVLTF | TGTGCCAGCAGTTCCCTCCAGGGTTCTGGGGCCAACGTCCTGACTTTC | TRBJ2-6 | NA | TRBV6-6 | NA
CASSLSRTGPYGYTF | TGTGCCAGCAGTTTATCGAGGACAGGGCCCTATGGCTACACCTTC | TRBJ1-2 | NA | TRBV27 | TRBD1
CASSPRQGWGETQYF | TGTGCCAGCAGTCCCCGACAGGGGTGGGGGGAGACCCAGTACTTC | TRBJ2-5 | NA | TRBV7-2 | TRBD1
CASSNGETQYF | TGTGCCAGCAGCAACGGGGAGACCCAGTACTTC | TRBJ2-5 | NA | TRBV21-1 | NA
CASSVGQEYGYTF | TGTGCCAGCAGCGTGGGACAGGAATATGGCTACACCTTC | TRBJ1-2 | NA | TRBV5-4 | TRBD1
CASSIGAAGTDTQYF | TGTGCCAGTAGTATAGGAGCCGCGGGCACAGATACGCAGTATTTT | TRBJ2-3 | NA | TRBV19 | NA
CASSYKRGGKNEQFF | TGTGCCAGCAGTTACAAGCGGGGGGGCAAAAATGAGCAGTTCTTC | TRBJ2-1 | NA | TRBV6-2/TRBV6-3 | TRBD2
CASSPRTEETQYF | TGTGCCAGCAGCCCCCGGACTGAAGAGACCCAGTACTTC | TRBJ2-5 | NA | TRBV7-2 | NA
CASSRDPQEPQHF | TGTGCCAGCTCACGCGACCCCCAGGAGCCCCAGCATTTT | TRBJ1-5 | few | TRBV18 | NA
CASSFNGVYADTEQYF | TGTGCCAGCAGCTTTAACGGTGTATATGCGGATACCGAGCAGTACTTC | TRBJ2-7 | NA | TRBV5-4 | NA
CAGSGSLLVETQYF | TGTGCAGGTTCGGGGAGTTTGCTAGTGGAGACCCAGTACTTC | TRBJ2-5 | NA | TRBV28 | NA
CASSLSGGSSGNTIYF | TGTGCCAGCAGCTTATCGGGGGGGTCCTCTGGAAACACCATATATTTT | TRBJ1-3 | NA | TRBV7-9 | NA
CASRPGTAQETQYF | TGTGCCAGCAGACCTGGGACAGCCCAAGAGACCCAGTACTTC | TRBJ2-5 | NA | TRBV7-9 | TRBD1
CASSLYGGVSYNEQFF | TGTGCCAGCAGTTTATATGGGGGGGTGTCCTACAATGAGCAGTTCTTC | TRBJ2-1 | NA | TRBV27 | TRBD2
CASSDPDRGEKLFF | TGTGCCAGCAGCGACCCCGACAGGGGTGAAAAACTGTTTTTT | TRBJ1-4 | NA | TRBV6-5 | TRBD1
CASRYTTGSYEQYF | TGTGCCAGCAGATATACGACAGGGTCCTACGAGCAGTACTTC | TRBJ2-7 | once | TRBV11-2 | TRBD1
CASRDNNYGYTF | TGTGCCAGCAGGGACAATAACTATGGCTACACCTTC | TRBJ1-2 | few | TRBV6-6 | NA
CASSLGGFRGYTF | TGTGCCAGCAGTTTAGGGGGCTTCCGAGGCTACACCTTC | TRBJ1-2 | NA | TRBV27 | NA
CASSLGTGVYQPQHF | TGTGCCAGCAGCTTAGGGACAGGGGTTTATCAGCCCCAGCATTTT | TRBJ1-5 | few | TRBV7-9 | TRBD1
CASSLMELNTEAFF | TGTGCCAGCAGCTTAATGGAGTTGAACACTGAAGCTTTCTTT | TRBJ1-1 | NA | TRBV7-2 | NA
CAIRQGVRSTGELFF | TGTGCCATCCGACAGGGGGTCCGGAGCACCGGGGAGCTGTTTTTT | TRBJ2-2 | NA | TRBV10-3 | TRBD1
CASSQAGATYGYTF | TGTGCCAGCAGCCAAGCTGGGGCGACCTATGGCTACACCTTC | TRBJ1-2 | NA | TRBV3-1/TRBV3-2 | NA
CASSQAGSGSSYNEQFF | TGTGCCAGCAGCCAAGCGGGCAGCGGGAGCTCCTACAATGAGCAGTTCTTC | TRBJ2-1 | NA | TRBV3-1/TRBV3-2 | TRBD2
CATSGDRINNEQFF | TGTGCCACCAGTGGGGACAGGATCAACAATGAGCAGTTCTTC | TRBJ2-1 | NA | TRBV24-1 | TRBD1
CASSLDRQGQQYF | TGTGCCAGCAGCTTGGACCGACAGGGGCAGCAGTACTTC | TRBJ2-7 | NA | TRBV11-2 | TRBD1
CASSSFTYEQYF | TGTGCCAGCAGTTCTTTTACCTACGAGCAGTACTTC | TRBJ2-7 | NA | TRBV28 | NA
CASSRAPGAGVSNYGYTF | TGTGCCAGCAGTCGAGCCCCAGGGGCGGGTGTTTCTAACTATGGCTACACCTTC | TRBJ1-2 | NA | TRBV27 | NA
CASHALAVSYNEQFF | TGTGCCAGTCACGCGCTAGCGGTCTCCTACAATGAGCAGTTCTTC | TRBJ2-1 | NA | TRBV6-6 | TRBD2
CASSQGQERAFF | TGTGCCAGCAGCCAAGGACAGGAAAGAGCTTTCTTT | TRBJ1-1 | few | TRBV3-1/TRBV3-2 | NA